One sample yielded the 29 T cell receptor beta chains listed below, sequenced in a study of T-cell reconstitution after alpha-beta-depleted transplantation in children. Library preparation (for TCRbeta) was performed with unique molecular identifiers. TCRdb reprocessed the PCR reads via MiXCR and lists one record per CDR3 protein. The sample has 170,000 or so distinct CDR3 sequences, 6.5% to 7.5% seen once. This material consisted of PBMCs from the stem cell graft donor, taken from the stem cell graft. Receptors were obtained from a human donor who donated a stem cell graft to a child with Wiskott-Aldrich syndrome.

This clonotype was seen a few times. V is TRBV12-3 or TRBV12-4 and J is TRBJ1-4, with D hard to call. This CDR3 is built from 14 residues. V was shortened by 3 bases and J by 8 bases, with 13 bases between the two germline ends. The CDR3 loop reads CASSFQVGSEKLFF. CDR3 bases: TGTGCCAGCAGTTTTCAAGTAGGTTCCGAAAAACTGTTTTTT.

Ten or more counts support this clonotype. This chain joins TRBV29-1 and TRBJ2-1; D is possibly TRBD2 (7 bases). V gave up 4 bases and J gave up 4 bases, with 14 bases separating them. CDR1 is SQVTM and CDR2 is ANQGSEA in the germline V gene. CDR3 size: 14 residues. CDR3 nucleotide sequence: TGCAGCGTTGGCAAAGGGGGAGGGTACAATGAGCAGTTCTTC. This sequence encodes CSVGKGGGYNEQFF.

The V call is TRBV6-1, the J call TRBJ1-2; 8 positions agree with TRBD1. Germline V gives CDR1 MNHNS, CDR2 SASEGT. The V segment lost 7 bases and the J segment 0 bases; nucleotides outside the gene matches: 4. This CDR3 comprises 14 residues. For the CDR3, the DNA is TGTGCCAGCAAAAAGACAGGGGCTAACTATGGCTACACCTTC. Translation: CASKKTGANYGYTF.

In DNA, the CDR3 is TGTGCCAGCAGTTATCGGCGGGACAGCTACGAGCAGTACTTC. It specifies CASSYRRDSYEQYF. The rearrangement uses TRBV6-5 and TRBJ2-7; a weak D match, TRBD1 (7 bases). This CDR3 contains 14 residues. The V and J ends lost 3 bases and 3 bases respectively, with 12 bases between them. Germline V lookup: CDR1 MNHEY, CDR2 SVGAGI.

The sample holds many counts of this clonotype. The gene calls are TRBV5-1 and TRBJ1-2; no reliable D call. Trimming shortened V by 0 bases and J by 8 bases, and 8 bases separated the two germline ends. The CDR3 is made up of 12 amino acids. Per germline, CDR1 SGHRS and CDR2 YFSETQ. CDR3 coding DNA: TGCGCCAGCAGCTTGGGGGAAGGCGGCTACACCTTC. Translation: CASSLGEGGYTF.

There are many counts of this clonotype. The chain is built from TRBV20-1 and TRBJ1-1, with unresolved D. The ends were cut back, 4 bases at V and 0 bases at J, with 18 bases in the middle. The CDR3 is 16 residues long. Looked up from germline, CDR1 is DFQATT and CDR2 is SNEGSKA (reference sequence). DNA of the CDR3: TGCAGTGCTACACCGCTAGGGCAGCCTATGAACACTGAAGCTTTCTTT. As protein: CSATPLGQPMNTEAFF.

This clonotype was recorded many times. This rearrangement joins TRBV20-1 to TRBJ2-3; 7 bases align to TRBD1. CDR1 and CDR2 from the germline V gene are DFQATT and SNEGSKA (reference sequence). The CDR3 loop spans 13 amino acids. After removal of 8 bases from V and 0 bases from J, the junction contained 5 bases not matched to a gene. The DNA of the CDR3 is TGCAGTCCCGGGACAGCAAGCACAGATACGCAGTATTTT. Translated: CSPGTASTDTQYF.

In this sample, this clonotype turned up a few times. The CDR3 bases are TGTGCCAGTAGTATAGAGCGGGGACCCGTTTACGAGCAGTACTTC. Its translation: CASSIERGPVYEQYF. The chain is built from TRBV19 and TRBJ2-7; maybe TRBD2 (6 bases). The CDR3 extends over 15 amino acids. Germline V gene sequence: CDR1 LNHDA, CDR2 SQIVND (reference sequence). V lost 0 bases to trimming and J lost 4 bases, with 13 bases between them.

There are many counts of this clonotype. This chain links TRBV29-1 with TRBJ2-7, with no clear D. V lost 0 bases and J 6 bases, leaving 9 bases between the germline ends. This CDR3 has 12 residues. The germline V gene has CDR1 SQVTM and CDR2 ANQGSEA. CDR3 nucleotides: TGCAGCGTTGAAGAGAGAAAACGCGAGCAGTACTTC. Its protein product is CSVEERKREQYF.

This clonotype was observed at least ten times. The chain combines TRBV5-5 with TRBJ1-5; D is uncertain. The CDR3 runs 14 residues. Germline V CDR1 and CDR2: SGHKS, YYEKEE (reference sequence). The germline V and J ends were trimmed by 0 bases and 0 bases, with 4 bases remaining between them. The CDR3 loop reads CASSLGYSNQPQHF. The DNA for the CDR3 is TGTGCCAGCAGCTTGGGATATAGCAATCAGCCCCAGCATTTT. The full variable domain, with the rest looked up from reference TRBV5-5 and TRBJ1-5, is DAGVTQSPTHLIKTRGQQVTLRCSPISGHKSVSWYQQVLGQGPQFIFQYYEKEERGRGNFPDRFSARQFPNYSSELNVNALLLGDSALYLCASSLGYSNQPQHFGDGTRLSIL.

This clonotype was recorded at least ten times. The V call is TRBV20-1, the J call TRBJ2-7; a possible D gene is TRBD1 (6 bases). Germline CDR1 and CDR2: DFQATT and SNEGSKA (reference sequence). V was cut by 4 bases and J by 2 bases, with 18 bases left in between. This CDR3 region has 15 residues. The CDR3 DNA is TGCAGTGCTATTGGGCAGAACAGGGACACCTACGAGCAGTACTTC. It is translated as CSAIGQNRDTYEQYF.

This clonotype was seen at least ten times. The rearrangement uses TRBV4-1 and TRBJ1-2, with D possibly being TRBD1 (6 bases). Trimming took off 1 base at V and 6 bases at J, with 15 bases between the two ends. CDR1 is MGHRA and CDR2 is YSYEKL in the germline V gene. The CDR3 loop spans 15 amino acids. The CDR3 here is CASSQVSAGENGYTF. The CDR3 region has the DNA TGCGCCAGCAGCCAAGTTTCGGCAGGGGAGAATGGCTACACCTTC.

This clonotype was seen many times. This chain joins TRBV10-3 and TRBJ1-1; no reliable D call. V shed 3 bases and J shed 3 bases, with 8 bases lying between them. This CDR3 region has 13 residues. From germline, CDR1 is ENHRY and CDR2 SYGVKD. CDR3 nucleotides: TGTGCCATCAGTGACTTCGGAGACACTGAAGCTTTCTTT. Encoded protein: CAISDFGDTEAFF.

There are a few counts of this clonotype. The chain employs TRBV2 and TRBJ2-1, with 13 bases aligning to TRBD2. The CDR3 has 18 residues. The ends lost 6 bases at V and 5 bases at J; junction bases unmatched: 13. Germline CDR1 and CDR2: SNHLY and FYNNEI. In DNA form, the CDR3 reads TGTGCCAGCAGACACTCCGGGACTAGCGGGGTGAGGAACAATGAGCAGTTCTTC. Translation: CASRHSGTSGVRNNEQFF.

Only a few counts were recorded for this clonotype. The chain recombines TRBV19 with TRBJ2-6; D might be TRBD2 (6 bases). Trimming took off 9 bases at V and 1 base at J, with 22 bases between the two ends. Germline lookup yields CDR1 LNHDA and CDR2 SQIVND (reference sequence). The CDR3 consists of 18 residues. CDR3: CASKKIPGLASGANVLTF. In DNA, the CDR3 is TGTGCCAGCAAAAAAATCCCGGGACTCGCTTCTGGGGCCAACGTCCTGACTTTC.

At least ten counts were recorded for this clonotype. The chain joins TRBV29-1 to TRBJ1-1; 7 bases match TRBD1. With V trimmed by 7 bases and J by 5 bases, 7 bases remained unmatched. CDR3 size: 12 residues. Germline CDR1 is SQVTM and CDR2 is ANQGSEA. In nucleotides, the CDR3 is TGCAGCGCTCGGGACAGTGGGACTGAAGCTTTCTTT. Translation: CSARDSGTEAFF. Complete variable domain (other parts from reference TRBV29-1 and TRBJ1-1): SAVISQKPSRDICQRGTSLTIQCQVDSQVTMMFWYRQQPGQSLTLIATANQGSEATYESGFVIDKFPISRPNLTFSTLTVSNMSPEDSSIYLCSARDSGTEAFFGQGTRLTVV.

This clonotype was observed at least ten times. The chain is built from TRBV5-6 and TRBJ2-1; 9 bases line up with TRBD2. The CDR3 spans 16 residues. V lost 0 bases to trimming and J lost 8 bases; unmatched junction nucleotides: 9. Germline values: CDR1 SGHDT, CDR2 YYEEEE. The CDR3 DNA reads TGTGCCAGCAGCTTGGAGGCTAGCGGGGAGGTCCATGAGCAGTTCTTC. Translated: CASSLEASGEVHEQFF.

J is TRBJ1-2 and V is TRBV12-3 or TRBV12-4; TRBD1 agrees at 9 bases. The CDR3 has 15 residues. With V trimmed by 0 bases and J by 6 bases, 5 bases remained unmatched. As DNA, the CDR3 is TGTGCCAGCAGTTTAGCGGGCCGGACAGGGGATGGCTACACCTTC. Residues: CASSLAGRTGDGYTF.

The chain combines TRBV7-6 with TRBJ1-6; 9 bases are shared with TRBD1. Germline CDR1 and CDR2: SGHVS and FNYEAQ. CDR3 length equals 19 residues. Trimming removed 4 bases from V and 2 bases from J; junction bases left unmatched: 12. CDR3 sequence: CASSSSGQGFRPYNSPLHF. The CDR3 DNA follows: TGTGCCAGCAGCTCCTCGGGACAGGGATTTCGCCCCTATAATTCACCCCTCCACTTT.

The table lists this clonotype with a few counts. The V call is TRBV7-6, the J call TRBJ1-4, with unresolved D. This CDR3 is built from 17 residues. Germline-derived CDR1 and CDR2 are SGHVS and FNYEAQ. Trimming cost V 2 bases and J 2 bases, with 15 bases left between them. CDR3 nucleotide sequence: TGTGCCAGCAGCTTAACTCGGCAGACCATGACTAATGAAAAACTGTTTTTT. It specifies CASSLTRQTMTNEKLFF. The variable domain in full, completed from reference TRBV7-6 and TRBJ1-4, reads GAGVSQSPRYKVTKRGQDVALRCDPISGHVSLYWYRQALGQGPEFLTYFNYEAQQDKSGLPNDRFSAERPEGSISTLTIQRTEQRDSAMYRCASSLTRQTMTNEKLFFGSGTQLSVL.

The sample holds many counts of this clonotype. The chain couples TRBV7-2 to TRBJ2-5; 14 bases match TRBD2. J lost 0 bases, V lost 0 bases, and 3 bases had no gene match. In germline, CDR1 is SGHTA, CDR2 FQGNSA. CDR3 size: 18 residues. CDR3 sequence reads: CASSLARTSGGYQETQYF. CDR3 DNA: TGTGCCAGCAGCTTAGCGAGGACTAGCGGGGGGTACCAAGAGACCCAGTACTTC.

This clonotype occurred a few times. This chain connects TRBV18 to TRBJ2-6; a possible D gene is TRBD1 (6 bases). Germline CDR1 KGHSH, CDR2 LQKENI. There are 17 residues in the CDR3. Trimming took 2 bases from V and 1 from J, leaving 12 bases between them. The CDR3 sequence: CASSPSTGISGANVLTF. In DNA, the CDR3 is TGTGCCAGCTCACCATCGACAGGCATTTCTGGGGCCAACGTCCTGACTTTC. Using reference TRBV18 and TRBJ2-6 for the parts outside the CDR3, the full variable domain is NAGVMQNPRHLVRRRGQEARLRCSPMKGHSHVYWYRQLPEEGLKFMVYLQKENIIDESGMPKERFSAEFPKEGPSILRIQQVVRGDSAAYFCASSPSTGISGANVLTFGAGSRLTVL.

As regards this clonotype: An end of the junction does not agree with germline; a read error may underlie this. The genes are TRBV2 and TRBJ2-5; 7 bases are a match to TRBD1. The CDR3 is 18 residues long. Germline V gives CDR1 SNHLY, CDR2 FYNNEI. CDR3 sequence reads: CTSCQWRQGLPFQETQYF. For the CDR3, the DNA is TGTACCAGCTGCCAGTGGAGACAGGGCCTCCCATTTCAAGAGACCCAGTACTTC.

This clonotype was detected many times. The chain employs TRBV12-3 or TRBV12-4 and TRBJ1-1; D gene ambiguous. This CDR3 spans 13 amino acids. Trimming took 3 bases from V and 6 from J, leaving 11 bases between them. The CDR3 DNA follows: TGTGCCAGCAGTTTGCAGATATCGTCTGAAGCTTTCTTT. Its translation: CASSLQISSEAFF.

The table lists this clonotype with a few counts. The CDR3 reads CASSRGRGTQYF. In DNA, the CDR3 is TGTGCCAGCTCCCGAGGGCGGGGGACCCAGTACTTC. The V call is TRBV28, the J call TRBJ2-5; the D gene is possibly TRBD2 (6 bases). This CDR3 is built from 12 residues. The V end was cut by 8 bases, the J end by 7 bases, with 14 bases between. Germline lookup yields CDR1 MDHEN and CDR2 SYDVKM. Filled out from reference TRBV28 and TRBJ2-5, the complete variable domain reads DVKVTQSSRYLVKRTGEKVFLECVQDMDHENMFWYRQDPGLGLRLIYFSYDVKMKEKGDIPEGYSVSREKKERFSLILESASTNQTSMYLCASSRGRGTQYFGPGTRLLVL.

The chain is built from TRBV30 and TRBJ2-1; TRBD1 agrees at 8 bases. The CDR3 consists of 17 residues. Germline lookup yields CDR1 GTSNPN and CDR2 SVGIG (reference sequence). Trimming took 3 bases from V and 0 from J; bases not matched to a gene: 10. CDR3 DNA sequence: TGTGCCTGGAGCGGTGGACAGGGCAGTAACTCCTACAATGAGCAGTTCTTC. As protein: CAWSGGQGSNSYNEQFF. Full variable domain (missing parts from reference TRBV30 and TRBJ2-1): SQTIHQWPATLVQPVGSPLSLECTVEGTSNPNLYWYRQAAGRGLQLLFYSVGIGQISSEVPQNLSASRPQDRQFILSSKKLLLSDSGFYLCAWSGGQGSNSYNEQFFGPGTRLTVL.

This clonotype was observed a handful of times. The V call is TRBV11-1, the J call TRBJ1-3, with D possibly matching TRBD1 (5 bases). V was cut by 5 bases and J by 3 bases, with 14 bases left in between. The germline CDR1 and CDR2 sequences are SGHAT and FQDESV (reference sequence). This CDR3 comprises 15 residues. The CDR3 nucleotides read TGTGCCAGCAGCCCGGGACTGACCTATGGAAACACCATATATTTT. This sequence encodes CASSPGLTYGNTIYF.

This clonotype was seen ten or more times. This rearrangement joins TRBV20-1 to TRBJ2-1; TRBD2 agrees at 9 bases. Trimming cost V 0 bases and J 4 bases; bases outside gene matches: 7. Germline V gene sequence: CDR1 DFQATT, CDR2 SNEGSKA (reference sequence). This CDR3 spans 16 amino acids. In DNA form, the CDR3 reads TGCAGTGCTAGAGATCCCCTAGCGGGGCAATACAATGAGCAGTTCTTC. It specifies CSARDPLAGQYNEQFF.

This clonotype was counted at least ten times. The rearrangement joins TRBV7-8 to TRBJ2-7; tentative D call: TRBD2 (5 bases). V was shortened by 6 bases and J by 2 bases, with 20 bases between the two germline ends. There are 16 residues in the CDR3. CDR1 is SGHVS and CDR2 is FQNEAQ in the germline V gene. The chain's CDR3 is CASSSRSGTFPYEQYF. CDR3 nucleotides: TGTGCCAGCAGTTCCCGATCGGGAACATTCCCCTACGAGCAGTACTTC.